The 27 T cell receptor beta chains given below trace back to one sample, sequenced in a study of shared clonotypes between healthy human individuals. Clones were sequenced by immunoSEQ multiplex PCR, and TCRdb holds only the in-frame ones, with some missing. This table holds about 990,000 clones, 75% to 80% found once. The sequenced sample consisted of memory CD4+ T cells from PBMCs. Subset given: CD45RA-negative fraction. These receptors came from a man aged 18-30 years in good health. Some clones in this sample may be carry-over from other donors' samples.

This clone was observed a single time. Other DNA sequences in this sample translate to the same CDR3. CDR3 DNA: TGTGCCAGCAGCTTACAGGGGACCTACAATGAGCAGTTCTTC. This codes for CASSLQGTYNEQFF. This chain connects TRBV7-9 to TRBJ2-1; TRBD1 might be the D (6 bases). CDR1 SEHNR and CDR2 FQNEAQ come from the germline V gene (reference sequence). The V end lost 2 bases, the J end lost 2 bases, and 7 bases lay between the germline ends. The CDR3 totals 14 residues.

V and J are TRBV6-5 and TRBJ2-1, with 7 bases that match TRBD2. Losses at the gene ends were 3 bases for V and 6 bases for J; bases not matched to a gene: 8. Looked up from germline, CDR1 is MNHEY and CDR2 is SVGAGI. The CDR3 has 15 residues. The CDR3 DNA sequence: TGTGCCAGCAGTTATGGTGGGAGCGGGGTCAATGAGCAGTTCTTC. Amino acid sequence: CASSYGGSGVNEQFF.

The rearrangement links TRBV5-1 to TRBJ2-1; 10 nucleotides align to TRBD1. Germline CDR1 SGHRS, CDR2 YFSETQ. CDR3 length: 15 residues. V shed 3 bases and J 7 bases; nucleotides not matched to a gene: 7. CDR3 nucleotides: TGCGCCAGCAGCTGGGGACAGGGGTCGGGGAATGAGCAGTTCTTC. Translation: CASSWGQGSGNEQFF.

The chain joins TRBV15 to TRBJ1-1; no reliable D call. This CDR3 is 14 amino acids long. CDR1 and CDR2 from the germline V gene are LNHNV and YYDKDF (reference sequence). With 1 base removed from V and 1 base from J, the gap between germline ends came to 7 bases. Written as DNA, the CDR3 is TGTGCCACCAGCAGAGTCCGACAGAACACTGAAGCTTTCTTT. Residues: CATSRVRQNTEAFF.

The chain links TRBV5-4 to TRBJ2-1, with 9 positions matching TRBD2. CDR1 SGHNT and CDR2 YYREEE come from the germline V gene (reference sequence). The CDR3 has 18 amino acids. V shed 2 bases and J 0 bases; nucleotides not matched to a gene: 9. The CDR3 reads CASSFSGRLSSSYNEQFF. Here the CDR3 DNA reads TGTGCCAGCAGCTTTAGCGGGAGACTATCGAGCTCCTACAATGAGCAGTTCTTC.

In nucleotides, the CDR3 is TGTGCCAGCAGTCCCTGGACAGGGGGCGGCTACACCTTC. Its translation is CASSPWTGGGYTF. This chain uses TRBV28 with TRBJ1-2; 11 nucleotides align to TRBD1. From germline, CDR1 is MDHEN and CDR2 SYDVKM. J was trimmed by 8 bases and V by 5 bases; bases with no gene match: 4. This CDR3 has 13 amino acids.

The chain has TRBV6-6 and TRBJ1-2; D gene unclear. The germline V and J ends were trimmed by 0 bases and 7 bases, with 15 bases remaining between them. Germline V CDR1 and CDR2: MNHNY, SVGAGI (reference sequence). The CDR3 is 15 residues long. CDR3 residues: CASSYSRGSVFGYTF. The CDR3 coding sequence is TGTGCCAGCAGTTACTCGAGAGGCAGTGTTTTTGGCTACACCTTC.

This clone occurred a few times. The V and J genes are TRBV19 and TRBJ1-1, with a possible D match to TRBD1 (6 bases). The CDR3 is 15 amino acids. Germline V lookup: CDR1 LNHDA, CDR2 SQIVND (reference sequence). Trimming took off 4 bases at V and 5 bases at J, with 17 bases between the two ends. The CDR3 DNA is TGTGCCAGTAGTACTGTAGGGACAACCTTAACTGAAGCTTTCTTT. Translation gives CASSTVGTTLTEAFF. Based on the CDR3 plus reference TRBV19 and TRBJ1-1, the full variable domain is DGGITQSPKYLFRKEGQNVTLSCEQNLNHDAMYWYRQDPGQGLRLIYYSQIVNDFQKGDIAEGYSVSREKKESFPLTVTSAQKNPTAFYLCASSTVGTTLTEAFFGQGTRLTVV.

The chain joins TRBV7-9 to TRBJ2-7, with TRBD2 matching 13 bases. V shed 6 bases, J shed 5 bases, and the junction held 7 bases outside the gene matches. Germline V gene lookup returns CDR1 SEHNR and CDR2 FQNEAQ (reference sequence). There are 15 residues in the CDR3. The CDR3 loop is CASSVSGTSGNEQYF. The CDR3 DNA sequence: TGTGCCAGCAGTGTTTCTGGGACTAGCGGGAACGAGCAGTACTTC.

About this clone itself: Other DNA sequences within the sample encode an identical CDR3. The chain couples TRBV11-3 to TRBJ1-1, with D uncertain. This CDR3 has 13 residues. In germline, CDR1 is SGHNT, CDR2 YENEEA. V was shortened by 0 bases and J by 2 bases, with 4 bases between the two germline ends. The CDR3 region has the DNA TGTGCCAGCAGCTTAGACAGCAACACTGAAGCTTTCTTT. This sequence encodes CASSLDSNTEAFF.

This sequence joins TRBV10-3 and TRBJ1-5; D remains unclear. The CDR3 is made up of 14 amino acids. The germline V gene encodes CDR1 ENHRY and CDR2 SYGVKD. The germline V and J ends were trimmed by 4 bases and 3 bases, with 10 bases remaining between them. The DNA for the CDR3 is TGTGCCATCAGTGGCGACACCTCCAATCAGCCCCAGCATTTT. Protein sequence: CAISGDTSNQPQHF.

This clone appeared a single time. The rearrangement joins TRBV28 to TRBJ2-5, with 7 bases that match TRBD1. This CDR3 contains 14 residues. V lost 2 bases to trimming and J lost 5 bases; unmatched junction nucleotides: 5. The germline CDR1 and CDR2 sequences are MDHEN and SYDVKM. The CDR3 protein is CASSLRQGAETQYF. CDR3 nucleotide sequence: TGTGCCAGCAGTTTAAGACAGGGTGCCGAGACCCAGTACTTC.

This clone occurred once. The chain has TRBV6-1 and TRBJ1-5; D gene uncertain. Trimming removed 7 bases from V and 3 bases from J, with 10 bases in between. In germline, CDR1 is MNHNS, CDR2 SASEGT. The CDR3 totals 13 residues. The CDR3, as DNA: TGTGCCAGCAAGGGCTGGGACAATCAGCCCCAGCATTTT. Its translation is CASKGWDNQPQHF.

The chain recombines TRBV5-1 with TRBJ2-7; TRBD1 agrees at 7 bases. CDR1 is SGHRS and CDR2 is YFSETQ in the germline V gene. Trimming at V came to 4 bases and at J to 2 bases, leaving 6 bases not matched to a gene. The CDR3 is 14 residues long. The chain's CDR3 is CASSEGTVPYEQYF. The CDR3 DNA is TGCGCCAGCAGCGAAGGGACAGTCCCCTACGAGCAGTACTTC. The entire variable domain, with the rest obtained from reference TRBV5-1 and TRBJ2-7, is as follows: KAGVTQTPRYLIKTRGQQVTLSCSPISGHRSVSWYQQTPGQGLQFLFEYFSETQRNKGNFPGRFSGRQFSNSRSEMNVSTLELGDSALYLCASSEGTVPYEQYFGPGTRLTVT.

The rearrangement joins TRBV28 to TRBJ2-4; D may be TRBD1 (5 bases). V was cut by 2 bases and J by 2 bases, with 7 bases left in between. This CDR3 is built from 14 residues. The germline V gene encodes CDR1 MDHEN and CDR2 SYDVKM. The CDR3 DNA reads TGTGCCAGCAGTTTACCAGGGCCCAAAAACATTCAGTACTTC. Translated: CASSLPGPKNIQYF.

This chain links TRBV28 with TRBJ1-2; 8 positions match TRBD1. The V and J ends lost 9 bases and 0 bases, in that order; junction bases with no gene match: 3. The CDR3 contains 13 residues. Germline V gene data show CDR1 as MDHEN and CDR2 as SYDVKM. The CDR3 protein is CASGQGTNYGYTF. CDR3 coding DNA: TGTGCCAGTGGACAGGGAACTAACTATGGCTACACCTTC.

This clone has a handful of counts. The chain combines TRBV5-1 with TRBJ2-5; 11 positions agree with TRBD2. V dropped 3 bases and J dropped 0; count of bases not matched to a gene: 1. Germline CDR1 is SGHRS and CDR2 is YFSETQ. This CDR3 has 15 residues. CDR3 coding DNA: TGCGCCAGCAGCTCGGGACTAGCGGACCAAGAGACCCAGTACTTC. Translated, it gives CASSSGLADQETQYF.

The chain joins TRBV19 to TRBJ2-5; D gene unclear. V dropped 6 bases and J dropped 1 base, with 9 bases sitting between them. The germline V gene has CDR1 LNHDA and CDR2 SQIVND (reference sequence). CDR3 length: 13 residues. The CDR3 spells CASRERTQETQYF. CDR3 sequence (DNA): TGTGCCAGTAGAGAGCGAACCCAAGAGACCCAGTACTTC. The full variable domain, in which reference TRBV19 and TRBJ2-5 provide the parts outside the CDR3, is DGGITQSPKYLFRKEGQNVTLSCEQNLNHDAMYWYRQDPGQGLRLIYYSQIVNDFQKGDIAEGYSVSREKKESFPLTVTSAQKNPTAFYLCASRERTQETQYFGPGTRLLVL.

This chain uses TRBV18 with TRBJ2-7, with 9 bases that match TRBD2. The V segment lost 3 bases and the J segment 7 bases; nucleotides outside the gene matches: 4. CDR1 is KGHSH, CDR2 LQKENI, per germline. This CDR3 region has 13 residues. The CDR3 nucleotides read TGTGCCAGCTCACCGGGACTAGCCGGGGAGCAGTACTTC. Translating gives CASSPGLAGEQYF.

This clone was observed at least ten times. The chain carries TRBV11-2 and TRBJ2-2; D is perhaps TRBD1 or TRBD2 (5 bases each). Trimming left V 0 bases short and J 6 bases short, with 26 bases between. The CDR3 extends over 20 amino acids. Germline CDR1 is SGHAT and CDR2 is FQNNGV. As DNA, the CDR3 is TGTGCCAGCAGCTTAGATTGGGGCTCTCGACGGGGAGCCCAATCCGGGGAGCTGTTTTTT. Translating it yields CASSLDWGSRRGAQSGELFF.

This clone was counted a few times. The chain links TRBV4-3 to TRBJ2-3; 9 nucleotides line up with TRBD2. Per the germline V gene, CDR1 is LGHNA and CDR2 is YSLEER. The CDR3 covers 15 residues. V was clipped by 4 bases and J by 0 bases; unmatched bases: 2. The CDR3 sequence is CASSRLAVSTDTQYF. Written as DNA, the CDR3 is TGCGCCAGCAGCCGACTAGCGGTTAGCACAGATACGCAGTATTTT.

There are a few counts of this clone. J is TRBJ1-4 and V is TRBV28; 7 bases align to TRBD1. The J segment lost 8 bases and the V segment lost 2 bases, leaving 5 bases of the junction unmatched. Looked up from germline, CDR1 is MDHEN and CDR2 is SYDVKM. The length of the CDR3 is 14 residues. In DNA form, the CDR3 reads TGTGCCAGCAGTTTAGGGGGGACAGCAGAAAAACTGTTTTTT. Translated: CASSLGGTAEKLFF. Complete variable domain (other parts from reference TRBV28 and TRBJ1-4): DVKVTQSSRYLVKRTGEKVFLECVQDMDHENMFWYRQDPGLGLRLIYFSYDVKMKEKGDIPEGYSVSREKKERFSLILESASTNQTSMYLCASSLGGTAEKLFFGSGTQLSVL.

Note on this clone: Other DNA sequences of this sample code for an identical CDR3. The chain has TRBV7-9 and TRBJ1-1; D remains ambiguous. Germline CDR1 and CDR2: SEHNR and FQNEAQ (reference sequence). Deletions cut 2 bases from V and 3 bases from J, with 4 bases between. This CDR3 is 12 amino acids long. The CDR3 loop is CASSLSYTEAFF. The DNA for the CDR3 is TGTGCCAGCAGCTTATCGTACACTGAAGCTTTCTTT.

The V gene is TRBV18, the J gene TRBJ1-4, with 8 bases matching TRBD1. J was trimmed by 4 bases and V by 6 bases; bases with no gene match: 13. Germline lookup yields CDR1 KGHSH and CDR2 LQKENI. The CDR3 covers 17 residues. CDR3 coding DNA: TGTGCCAGCTCCCAAAACCCCGGGACAGGATATAATGAAAAACTGTTTTTT. Translation: CASSQNPGTGYNEKLFF. The entire variable domain, with the rest obtained from reference TRBV18 and TRBJ1-4, is as follows: NAGVMQNPRHLVRRRGQEARLRCSPMKGHSHVYWYRQLPEEGLKFMVYLQKENIIDESGMPKERFSAEFPKEGPSILRIQQVVRGDSAAYFCASSQNPGTGYNEKLFFGSGTQLSVL.

The V and J genes are TRBV4-2 and TRBJ1-1, with no clear D. V lost 2 bases to trimming and J lost 1 base, with 8 bases between them. The CDR3 consists of 14 residues. CDR1 and CDR2 (germline): LGHNA, YNFKEQ. CDR3 in DNA: TGTGCCAGCAGCCAACAGACAAAGAACACTGAAGCTTTCTTT. Protein: CASSQQTKNTEAFF.

The chain employs TRBV5-4 and TRBJ2-3, with D perhaps TRBD2 (5 bases). Between the trimmed V and J ends, which lost 0 bases and 4 bases, there was a span of 12 bases. Germline V lookup: CDR1 SGHNT, CDR2 YYREEE (reference sequence). The CDR3 has 15 amino acids. Here the CDR3 reads CASSLEAEAADTQYF. The CDR3 DNA reads as TGTGCCAGCAGCTTGGAAGCGGAAGCAGCAGATACGCAGTATTTT.

The table lists this clone with a few counts. The V gene is TRBV30, the J gene TRBJ1-1, with 7 bases aligning to TRBD1. Germline V CDR1 and CDR2: GTSNPN, SVGIG (reference sequence). The CDR3 consists of 17 residues. Losses at the gene ends were 3 bases for V and 4 bases for J; bases not matched to a gene: 17. This chain's CDR3 is CAWRTREGAKLSTEAFF. In DNA form, the CDR3 reads TGTGCCTGGAGGACTAGAGAGGGGGCAAAGTTGAGCACTGAAGCTTTCTTT.